This TCR beta chain was recorded in a study of T cells in tuberculosis. At the level of the study: This South African cohort compared adolescents with or without latent tuberculosis against adults with active tuberculosis. Overall study results and limits: Smaller distances to GMM-specific TCRs suggested their expansion in active tuberculosis. The TCR-beta difference was not significant; alpha differences partly reflected length.

A note on this clone: As yet, its antigen is unknown.

CDR1 is LGHNA, CDR2 YSLEER, per germline. V lost 1 base to trimming and J lost 1 base, with 8 bases between them. The CDR3 length is 15 residues. The data were produced by immunoSEQ multiplex PCR, yet TCRdb's version contains in-frame clones alone and is incomplete. The profile covers 40,000 to 45,000 clones, with about 95% appearing a single time and around 1.9% taken by the ten largest. The chain uses TRBV4-3 and TRBJ1-3; TRBD1 is a possible D gene (5 bases). This clonotype was obtained from a donor aged 10-29 years with latent tuberculosis or without tuberculosis infection. Some clones in this sample may be carry-over from other donors' samples. The sequencing sample was made of PBMCs. The CDR3 DNA reads as TGCGCCAGCAGCCAAGGGACATTGTCTGGAAACACCATATATTTT. Translation: CASSQGTLSGNTIYF.